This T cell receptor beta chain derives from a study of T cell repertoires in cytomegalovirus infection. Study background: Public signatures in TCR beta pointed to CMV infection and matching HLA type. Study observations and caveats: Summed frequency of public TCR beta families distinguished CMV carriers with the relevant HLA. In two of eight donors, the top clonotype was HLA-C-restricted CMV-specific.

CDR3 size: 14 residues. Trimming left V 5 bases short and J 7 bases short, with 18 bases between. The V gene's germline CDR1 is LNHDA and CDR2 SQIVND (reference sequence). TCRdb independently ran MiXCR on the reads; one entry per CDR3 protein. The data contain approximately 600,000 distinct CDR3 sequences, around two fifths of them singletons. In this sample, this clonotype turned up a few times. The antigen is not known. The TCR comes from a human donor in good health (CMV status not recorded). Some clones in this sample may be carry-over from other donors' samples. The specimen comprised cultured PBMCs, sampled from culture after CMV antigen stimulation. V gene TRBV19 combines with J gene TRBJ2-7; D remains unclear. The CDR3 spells CASSPRSLRGEQYF. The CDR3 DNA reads TGTGCCAGTAGTCCGCGGTCCCTACGTGGGGAGCAGTACTTC.